One T cell receptor (beta chain) is described in this entry. Its antigen is unknown. This sample was included in a study of cytomegalovirus exposure and HLA in healthy donors. Study findings and constraints: In a later analysis, HLA-associated TCR beta chains were more clonally expanded than equally common others.

The PCR ran on 60 Vbeta and 13 Jbeta primers. Libraries were prepared by immunoSEQ multiplex PCR; TCRdb keeps only in-frame clonotypes and omits some of them. The sample yields tens of thousands of clones, of which the top ten take up around 12%. The sequencing input was PBMCs. The source of this sequence is a man between 18 and 29 years old in good health and CMV-seropositive.

The CDR3 region is CASSSQRRTETNTEAFF. CDR3 DNA: TGTGCCAGCAGTTCCCAACGAAGGACAGAGACAAACACTGAAGCTTTCTTT. The V and J genes are TRBV27 and TRBJ1-1; a weak D match, TRBD1 (6 bases). Germline V gene data show CDR1 as MNHEY and CDR2 as SMNVEV (reference sequence). Trimming cost V 4 bases and J 2 bases, with 20 bases left between them. There are 17 residues in the CDR3.